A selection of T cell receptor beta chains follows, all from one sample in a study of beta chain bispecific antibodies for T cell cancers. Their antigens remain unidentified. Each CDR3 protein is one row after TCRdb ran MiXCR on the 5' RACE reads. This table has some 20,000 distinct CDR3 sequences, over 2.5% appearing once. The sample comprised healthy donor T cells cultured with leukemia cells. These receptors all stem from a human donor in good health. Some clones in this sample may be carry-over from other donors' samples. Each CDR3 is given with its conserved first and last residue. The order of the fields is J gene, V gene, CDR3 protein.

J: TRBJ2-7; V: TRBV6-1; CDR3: CASSPVRTGTYEQYF
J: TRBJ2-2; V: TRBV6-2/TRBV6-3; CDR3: CASSLSIDRGPTGELFF
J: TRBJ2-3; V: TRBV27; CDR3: CASSLVSGGFGNTQYF
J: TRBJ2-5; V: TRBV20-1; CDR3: CSARDAPGSLLGVETQYF
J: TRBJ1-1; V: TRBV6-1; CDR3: CASSVEDLPVAEAFF
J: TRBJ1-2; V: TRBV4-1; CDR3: CASSLGQNYGYTF
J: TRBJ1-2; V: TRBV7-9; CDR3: CASSGPGQESYTF
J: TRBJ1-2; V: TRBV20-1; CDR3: CSARDVDRGYGYTF
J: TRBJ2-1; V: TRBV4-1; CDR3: CASSHGQGEVFF
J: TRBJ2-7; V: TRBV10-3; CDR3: CAISGGGQGVSYEQYF
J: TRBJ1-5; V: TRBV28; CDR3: CASSPRTGGLGQPQHF
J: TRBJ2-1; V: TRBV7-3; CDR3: CASSLGGVGLAGRNEQFF
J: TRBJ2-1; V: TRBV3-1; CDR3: CASSQGSSYNEQFF
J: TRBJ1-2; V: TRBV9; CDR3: CASSVAGMAGGGYGYTF
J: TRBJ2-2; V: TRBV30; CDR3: CAWSSANTGELFF
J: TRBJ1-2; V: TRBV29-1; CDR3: CSVYRGQWHYGYTF
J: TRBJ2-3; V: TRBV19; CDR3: CASSPSTGVDTQYF
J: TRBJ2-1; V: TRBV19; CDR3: CASSIGSGEYNEQFF
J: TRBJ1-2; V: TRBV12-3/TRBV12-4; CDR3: CASSPQGANYGYTF
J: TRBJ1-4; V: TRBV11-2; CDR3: CASSPGLATNEKLFF
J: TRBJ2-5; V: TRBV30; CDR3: CAWTLTGGSGETQYF
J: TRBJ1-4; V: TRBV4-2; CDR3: CASSPPAGGDEKLFF